The 20 T cell receptor beta chains below all came from one sample that was sequenced in a study of blood T cell repertoires in COVID-19. TCRdb's copy holds only in-frame clones and misses some; the assay was immunoSEQ multiplex PCR. The profile shows around 66,000 clones, about four fifths of them singletons. Source material: peripheral blood. Receptor source: a human donor in a cohort sampled during active COVID-19.

In its sample, this clone was seen once. J is TRBJ2-3 and V is TRBV4-1; 10 bases fit TRBD2. The junction had 3 bases not matched to a gene; V was cut back by 6 bases and J by 0 bases. CDR3 length equals 15 residues. The germline CDR1 and CDR2 sequences are MGHRA and YSYEKL. The CDR3 loop is CASSRTSGSTDTQYF. As DNA, the CDR3 is TGCGCCAGCAGTCGGACTAGCGGAAGCACAGATACGCAGTATTTT.

CDR3 sequence: CASSPAKRGRAYQYNEQFF. The CDR3 region has the DNA TGTGCCAGCAGCCCCGCTAAGAGGGGGAGGGCCTATCAGTACAATGAGCAGTTCTTC. The chain recombines TRBV7-8 with TRBJ2-1, with TRBD2 as a possible D gene (7 bases). Germline CDR1 and CDR2: SGHVS and FQNEAQ. V shed 5 bases and J shed 4 bases, with 27 bases lying between them. The CDR3 sequence is 19 residues long. Complete variable domain (other parts from reference TRBV7-8 and TRBJ2-1): GAGVSQSPRYKVAKRGQDVALRCDPISGHVSLFWYQQALGQGPEFLTYFQNEAQLDKSGLPSDRFFAERPEGSVSTLKIQRTQQEDSAVYLCASSPAKRGRAYQYNEQFFGPGTRLTVL.

This clone was picked up one time. The chain is built from TRBV12-5 and TRBJ2-5, with D perhaps TRBD2 (6 bases). Germline V gene lookup returns CDR1 LGHNT and CDR2 FRNRAP. The CDR3 length is 17 residues. Trimming took 0 bases from V and 5 from J, leaving 19 bases between them. The CDR3 DNA reads TGTGCTAGTGGTTTGGTAAGCGGGTCGTGGAATTTGGAGACCCAGTACTTC. It codes for CASGLVSGSWNLETQYF. Using reference TRBV12-5 and TRBJ2-5 for the parts outside the CDR3, the full variable domain is DARVTQTPRHKVTEMGQEVTMRCQPILGHNTVFWYRQTMMQGLELLAYFRNRAPLDDSGMPKDRFSAEMPDATLATLKIQPSEPRDSAVYFCASGLVSGSWNLETQYFGPGTRLLVL.

This chain uses TRBV6-5 with TRBJ1-2; perhaps TRBD1 as D (5 bases). Trimming stripped 5 bases from V and 3 bases from J, with 16 bases between. CDR3 length: 15 amino acids. Germline assignment: CDR1 MNHEY and CDR2 SVGAGI. CDR3 in amino acids: CASSPLPGNYYGYTF. The CDR3 DNA reads TGTGCCAGCAGTCCTCTCCCAGGGAATTACTATGGCTACACCTTC.

The rearrangement joins TRBV30 to TRBJ1-1; no reliable D call. Trimming removed 3 bases from V and 4 bases from J, with 9 bases in between. Germline values: CDR1 GTSNPN, CDR2 SVGIG (reference sequence). This CDR3 has 12 amino acids. In DNA form, the CDR3 reads TGTGCCTGGAGCCAGCGGGTCACTGAAGCTTTCTTT. Its protein is CAWSQRVTEAFF.

This clone was recorded only once. This chain joins TRBV6-2 or TRBV6-3 and TRBJ2-7, with 12 bases aligning to TRBD2. Germline values: CDR1 MNHEY, CDR2 SVGEGT. Unmatched junction bases numbered 8, after V lost 5 bases and J lost 3 bases. The CDR3 consists of 16 residues. The CDR3 loop reads CASSRLAGDMNYEQYF. CDR3 bases: TGTGCCAGCAGTCGACTAGCGGGAGATATGAACTACGAGCAGTACTTC.

The CDR3 DNA reads as TGTGCCTGGAGTAGGCAGGGGTATTCACCCCTCCACTTT. This translates into CAWSRQGYSPLHF. The rearrangement links TRBV30 to TRBJ1-6; weak D call: TRBD1 (6 bases). The V end was cut by 2 bases, the J end by 8 bases, with 10 bases between. CDR1 is GTSNPN, CDR2 SVGIG, per germline (reference sequence). The CDR3 has 13 amino acids.

This clone came up once. The chain is built from TRBV29-1 and TRBJ2-5; D is unclear. V lost 3 bases to trimming and J lost 0 bases, with 8 bases between them. The CDR3 has 13 residues. The germline V gene encodes CDR1 SQVTM and CDR2 ANQGSEA. As DNA, the CDR3 is TGCAGCGTTGAGTCAGTCCACCAAGAGACCCAGTACTTC. It is translated as CSVESVHQETQYF.

The chain joins TRBV7-9 to TRBJ1-6; possible D gene TRBD1, 5 bases. The CDR3 has 14 residues. Germline CDR1 reads SEHNR; CDR2 reads FQNEAQ (reference sequence). V was pared by 5 bases and J by 5 bases, with 10 bases between. CDR3 sequence: CASSQGQDNSPLHF. The CDR3 DNA is TGTGCCAGCAGCCAAGGACAAGATAATTCACCCCTCCACTTT.

The chain is built from TRBV19 and TRBJ1-5, with 10 bases fitting TRBD1. The CDR3 is 16 residues long. In germline, CDR1 is LNHDA, CDR2 SQIVND (reference sequence). The trim removed 4 bases at V and 2 bases at J, leaving 5 bases unmatched. This CDR3 is CASSTTGGGGNQPQHF. The CDR3 coding sequence is TGTGCCAGTAGTACGACAGGGGGCGGGGGCAATCAGCCCCAGCATTTT. The entire variable domain, with the rest obtained from reference TRBV19 and TRBJ1-5, is as follows: DGGITQSPKYLFRKEGQNVTLSCEQNLNHDAMYWYRQDPGQGLRLIYYSQIVNDFQKGDIAEGYSVSREKKESFPLTVTSAQKNPTAFYLCASSTTGGGGNQPQHFGDGTRLSIL.

This chain links TRBV28 with TRBJ2-6; possibly TRBD2 for D (6 bases). This CDR3 region has 17 residues. V was trimmed by 2 bases and J by 1 base, leaving 12 bases between them. CDR1 and CDR2 (germline): MDHEN, SYDVKM. This chain's CDR3 is CASSLMFGGSGANVLTF. DNA of the CDR3: TGTGCCAGCAGTTTAATGTTCGGGGGATCTGGGGCCAACGTCCTGACTTTC.

The genes are TRBV5-4 and TRBJ2-3; TRBD2 matches at 7 bases. J lost 3 bases, V lost 0 bases, and 7 bases had no gene match. CDR3 length: 16 residues. Germline CDR1 and CDR2: SGHNT and YYREEE (reference sequence). CDR3 amino acids: CASSLGMAGATDTQYF. CDR3 nucleotides: TGTGCCAGCAGCTTGGGTATGGCGGGAGCAACAGATACGCAGTATTTT.

The gene calls are TRBV11-2 and TRBJ2-1, with 8 nucleotides matching TRBD2. The CDR3 length is 15 residues. CDR1 is SGHAT, CDR2 FQNNGV, per germline. Trimming removed 8 bases from V and 7 bases from J; junction bases left unmatched: 13. The CDR3 nucleotides are TGTGCCAGCTCCGCCGACGGTCGGGAGGGAAATGAGCAGTTCTTC. Translated, it gives CASSADGREGNEQFF.

This chain joins TRBV6-2 or TRBV6-3 and TRBJ2-7, with 8 bases lining up with TRBD1. The germline gives CDR1 MNHEY, CDR2 SVGEGT. CDR3 length: 14 residues. The V segment lost 5 bases and the J segment 5 bases; nucleotides outside the gene matches: 8. The CDR3 DNA sequence: TGTGCCAGCAGTGGCCCCGGGGGACAGGACGAGCAGTACTTC. Its translation is CASSGPGGQDEQYF.

V gene TRBV28 combines with J gene TRBJ1-5; TRBD1 matches 8 bases. V was clipped by 6 bases and J by 6 bases; unmatched bases: 10. This CDR3 spans 15 amino acids. The germline CDR1 and CDR2 sequences are MDHEN and SYDVKM. CDR3 in amino acids: CASRPGQVGSQPQHF. The CDR3 coding sequence is TGTGCCAGCAGGCCGGGACAGGTAGGCAGTCAGCCCCAGCATTTT.

The V gene is TRBV6-6, the J gene TRBJ2-1; D gene uncertain. Per the germline V gene, CDR1 is MNHNY and CDR2 is SVGAGI (reference sequence). The CDR3 covers 14 residues. V shed 0 bases and J shed 6 bases, with 9 bases lying between them. CDR3 nucleotides: TGTGCCAGCAGTTACTCGAGGCAAAGCAATGAGCAGTTCTTC. This gives the protein CASSYSRQSNEQFF.

The sample holds a few counts of this clone. The CDR3: CASSQGSAGADEQYF. CDR3 nucleotide sequence: TGTGCCAGTAGCCAAGGTTCGGCAGGGGCGGACGAGCAGTACTTC. The chain combines TRBV19 with TRBJ2-7; weak D call: TRBD1 (6 bases). The V gene's germline CDR1 is LNHDA and CDR2 SQIVND (reference sequence). The CDR3 totals 15 residues. Deletions cut 6 bases from V and 5 bases from J, with 20 bases between.

The genes are TRBV7-6 and TRBJ2-3; 8 nucleotides line up with TRBD2. J lost 4 bases, V lost 1 base, and 7 bases had no gene match. The germline gives CDR1 SGHVS, CDR2 FNYEAQ. This CDR3 has 16 amino acids. This CDR3 is CASSLEPSGGSDTQYF. The CDR3 DNA reads TGTGCCAGCAGCTTAGAACCGAGCGGGGGTTCAGATACGCAGTATTTT.

This clone was seen only a few times. The V gene is TRBV5-8, the J gene TRBJ2-1; 8 bases match TRBD1. CDR3 size: 17 residues. The J segment lost 0 bases and the V segment lost 4 bases, leaving 9 bases of the junction unmatched. Per the germline V gene, CDR1 is SGHTS and CDR2 is YDEGEE. The CDR3 nucleotides read TGTGCCAGCAGCACCCGGACAGGGTTTAGCTCCTACAATGAGCAGTTCTTC. It yields the protein CASSTRTGFSSYNEQFF. The complete variable domain, with remaining parts taken from reference TRBV5-8 and TRBJ2-1, reads EAGVTQSPTHLIKTRGQQATLRCSPISGHTSVYWYQQALGLGLQFLLWYDEGEERNRGNFPPRFSGRQFPNYSSELNVNALELEDSALYLCASSTRTGFSSYNEQFFGPGTRLTVL.

This chain uses TRBV30 with TRBJ2-1; possible D gene TRBD1, 6 bases. V was clipped by 0 bases and J by 4 bases, with 10 bases between them. Germline values: CDR1 GTSNPN, CDR2 SVGIG (reference sequence). The CDR3 sequence is 14 residues long. CDR3 region: CAWSVLGAYNEQFF. CDR3 bases: TGTGCCTGGAGTGTTTTGGGGGCTTACAATGAGCAGTTCTTC.